Reported below is one T cell receptor beta chain. Under the authors' procedure: From reference gene primer amplification, estimates of nucleated cell counts were derived. Produced via immunoSEQ multiplex PCR; TCRdb's table is partial and in-frame only. For V, J and clone size, that table is used; D and trimming come from the DNA. The profile covers a few hundred thousand clones, with around four fifths appearing a single time and roughly a tenth taken by the ten largest. Seattle patients were enrolled during active infection and followed longitudinally. The germline gives CDR1 SGHNT, CDR2 YYREEE (reference sequence). V trimming: 4 bases; J trimming: 4 bases; junction bases outside the gene matches: 7. The CDR3 spans 14 residues. This sample stems from a study of blood T cell repertoires in COVID-19.

The clonotype originates from a woman aged 80 or older with COVID-19, enrolled during active disease. Sequencing was performed on peripheral blood. The chain is built from TRBV5-4 and TRBJ1-2; the match to TRBD1 covers 7 bases. This chain's CDR3 is CASSAGGQTYGYTF. CDR3 nucleotides: TGTGCCAGCAGCGCCGGGGGACAGACCTATGGCTACACCTTC.